This entry lists 14 T cell receptor beta chains sequenced from one sample in a study of OX40 agonist ivuxolimab in advanced cancers. Using immunoSEQ multiplex PCR, the repertoire was profiled, and TCRdb retains in-frame clones only, with some absent. The sample lists tens of thousands of clones, 85% to 90% occurring once. Sequencing was performed on CD4+ or CD8+ T cells sorted from blood, taken in a trial of the OX40 agonist ivuxolimab. Receptor source: an adult with an advanced solid tumor such as melanoma, head and neck, liver or kidney cancer.

The genes are TRBV30 and TRBJ1-6; D remains ambiguous. Germline values: CDR1 GTSNPN, CDR2 SVGIG (reference sequence). The ends were cut back, 3 bases at V and 0 bases at J, with 6 bases in the middle. The CDR3 length is 14 residues. The CDR3 region is CAWRLSSYNSPLHF. The CDR3 DNA reads as TGTGCCTGGAGATTGAGCTCCTATAATTCACCCCTCCACTTT.

The chain has TRBV11-2 and TRBJ1-1; 7 positions match TRBD1. Germline lookup yields CDR1 SGHAT and CDR2 FQNNGV. Losses at the gene ends were 5 bases for V and 1 base for J; bases not matched to a gene: 1. The CDR3 extends over 13 amino acids. The CDR3 here is CASSHRGNTEAFF. Written as DNA, the CDR3 is TGTGCCAGCAGCCACAGGGGGAACACTGAAGCTTTCTTT.

In its sample, this clone was seen once. The chain combines TRBV7-9 with TRBJ1-6; D possibly corresponds to TRBD1 (5 bases). The germline gives CDR1 SEHNR, CDR2 FQNEAQ (reference sequence). The V gene lost 4 bases and the J gene lost 8 bases, with 18 bases spanning the gap. The CDR3 runs to 16 residues. As DNA, the CDR3 is TGTGCCAGCAGCTCCTCGAAGGGGACGGGTGATTCACCCCTCCACTTT. Protein product: CASSSSKGTGDSPLHF.

V usage is TRBV7-3 and J usage is TRBJ2-6, with D possibly called TRBD1 or TRBD2 (5 bases each). Germline CDR1 is SGHTA and CDR2 is FQGTGA. This CDR3 region has 17 residues. Trimming took 1 base from V and 2 from J, leaving 12 bases between them. CDR3 in amino acids: CASSLNAQGAGANVLTF. CDR3 DNA sequence: TGTGCCAGCAGCTTAAATGCGCAGGGAGCTGGGGCCAACGTCCTGACTTTC.

CDR3 nucleotide sequence: TGCGCCAGCAGCTTGGGAAACACGAAAGGCGGCTACACCTTC. The encoded protein is CASSLGNTKGGYTF. The gene calls are TRBV5-1 and TRBJ1-2; no firm D call. The V end lost 0 bases, the J end lost 8 bases, and 14 bases lay between the germline ends. This CDR3 is built from 14 residues. The V gene's germline CDR1 is SGHRS and CDR2 YFSETQ.

V gene TRBV29-1 combines with J gene TRBJ2-2, with D perhaps matching TRBD1 (5 bases). CDR1 and CDR2 from the germline V gene are SQVTM and ANQGSEA. Between the trimmed V and J ends, which lost 4 bases and 0 bases, there was a span of 6 bases. There are 13 residues in the CDR3. This CDR3 is CSVGTPNTGELFF. In DNA, the CDR3 is TGCAGCGTTGGGACACCGAACACCGGGGAGCTGTTTTTT.

The chain recombines TRBV27 with TRBJ1-2; 8 nucleotides agree with TRBD1. The CDR3 contains 13 residues. Per germline, CDR1 MNHEY and CDR2 SMNVEV (reference sequence). Trimming at V came to 5 bases and at J to 3 bases, leaving 2 bases not matched to a gene. In DNA form, the CDR3 reads TGTGCCAGCAGTCCGGACAGGGACTATGGCTACACCTTC. Translation gives CASSPDRDYGYTF.

The chain links TRBV18 to TRBJ2-5, with D possibly matching TRBD1 (5 bases). The CDR3 is 14 residues long. Germline CDR1 is KGHSH and CDR2 is LQKENI. Trimming took 4 bases from V and 5 from J, leaving 14 bases between them. The CDR3 loop is CASSLGHTLETQYF. The CDR3 DNA is TGTGCCAGCTCACTAGGACACACCCTCGAGACCCAGTACTTC.

The chain joins TRBV11-3 to TRBJ2-3, with D perhaps being TRBD1 or TRBD2 (5 bases each). The V gene's germline CDR1 is SGHNT and CDR2 YENEEA. V was trimmed by 5 bases and J by 2 bases, leaving 11 bases between them. The length of the CDR3 is 14 residues. CDR3 in DNA: TGTGCCAGCAGCCCCGGGACCCTCACAGATACGCAGTATTTT. Protein: CASSPGTLTDTQYF.

This CDR3 reads CASSLRVGVTDTQYF. CDR3 coding DNA: TGTGCCAGCAGCTTGAGGGTAGGGGTCACAGATACGCAGTATTTT. The chain combines TRBV13 with TRBJ2-3; D may be TRBD1 or TRBD2 (5 bases each). V lost 3 bases to trimming and J lost 2 bases, with 12 bases between them. The CDR3 has 15 residues. Per germline, CDR1 PRHDT and CDR2 FYEKMQ (reference sequence).

The chain recombines TRBV7-9 with TRBJ1-6; tentative D call: TRBD1 (5 bases). V lost 4 bases, J lost 7 bases, and 17 bases lay in between. The CDR3 has 16 residues. CDR1 is SEHNR and CDR2 is FQNEAQ in the germline V gene (reference sequence). The CDR3 nucleotides are TGTGCCAGCAGCTACGTCCCCGGGACGCAGAATTCACCCCTCCACTTT. As protein: CASSYVPGTQNSPLHF.

This chain uses TRBV11-2 with TRBJ2-3; 7 bases are a match to TRBD1. V shed 1 base, J shed 5 bases, and the junction held 6 bases outside the gene matches. CDR1 and CDR2 from the germline V gene are SGHAT and FQNNGV. This CDR3 has 15 amino acids. DNA of the CDR3: TGTGCCAGCAGCTTAGGGGACAGCTCGGGAGATACGCAGTATTTT. Its translation: CASSLGDSSGDTQYF.

In regard to this clone: The junction and the germline gene differ at one end; a read error may be behind it. The chain carries TRBV11-3 and TRBJ1-1, with no clear D. Germline lookup yields CDR1 SGHNT and CDR2 YENEEA. CDR3 length: 15 residues. CDR3 residues: CAGSSWADMNTEAFF. Here the CDR3 DNA reads TGTGCCGGCAGCTCCTGGGCAGACATGAACACTGAAGCTTTCTTT.

J is TRBJ2-7 and V is TRBV28; D not certain. CDR3 length: 13 amino acids. V was shortened by 2 bases and J by 1 base, with 6 bases between the two germline ends. Germline CDR1 is MDHEN and CDR2 is SYDVKM. The DNA of the CDR3 is TGTGCCAGCAGTTTAGGAGTTTCCTACGAGCAGTACTTC. Amino acid sequence: CASSLGVSYEQYF.